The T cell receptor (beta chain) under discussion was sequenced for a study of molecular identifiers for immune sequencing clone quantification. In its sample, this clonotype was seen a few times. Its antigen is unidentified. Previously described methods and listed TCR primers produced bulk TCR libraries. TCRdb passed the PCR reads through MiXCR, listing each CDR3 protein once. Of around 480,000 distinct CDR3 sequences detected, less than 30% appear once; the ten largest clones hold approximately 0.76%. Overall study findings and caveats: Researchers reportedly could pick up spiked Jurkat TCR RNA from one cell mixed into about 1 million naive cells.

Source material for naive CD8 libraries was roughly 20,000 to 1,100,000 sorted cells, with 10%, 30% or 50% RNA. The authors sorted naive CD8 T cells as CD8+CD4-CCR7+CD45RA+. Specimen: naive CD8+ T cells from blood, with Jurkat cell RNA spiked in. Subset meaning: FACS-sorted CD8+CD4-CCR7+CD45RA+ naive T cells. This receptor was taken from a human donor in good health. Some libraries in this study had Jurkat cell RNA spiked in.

The CDR3 region is CASSVVTSGRPDTGELFF. In nucleotides, the CDR3 is TGTGCCAGCAGCGTAGTGACTAGCGGGAGGCCCGACACCGGGGAGCTGTTTTTT. The genes are TRBV9 and TRBJ2-2; 13 nucleotides agree with TRBD2. The CDR3 has 18 amino acids. J lost 3 bases, V lost 0 bases, and 5 bases had no gene match. Germline-derived CDR1 and CDR2 are SGDLS and YYNGEE.